Here is one T cell receptor (beta chain) with its context. This specimen belongs to a study of blood T cells in healthy people across ages. J gave up 1 base and V 0 bases, and 3 bases lay outside the gene matches. CDR3 length: 16 residues. Germline-derived CDR1 and CDR2 are SEHNR and FQNEAQ (reference sequence). Primers used in a second PCR of about 6 to 11 cycles were a sample-barcoded 5' primer and a J-beta primer mix. A single record per CDR3 protein comes from TCRdb applying MiXCR to the 5' RACE reads. The data show 850,000 to 1,100,000 distinct CDR3 sequences, roughly two fifths seen once. The specimen sequenced was blood. V is TRBV7-9 and J is TRBJ2-3; 8 positions agree with TRBD1. The TCR was taken from a man aged 18 to 29 in good health. The DNA for the CDR3 is TGTGCCAGCAGCTTAGCCGCGGACAGGGGCACAGATACGCAGTATTTT. Translation: CASSLAADRGTDTQYF.